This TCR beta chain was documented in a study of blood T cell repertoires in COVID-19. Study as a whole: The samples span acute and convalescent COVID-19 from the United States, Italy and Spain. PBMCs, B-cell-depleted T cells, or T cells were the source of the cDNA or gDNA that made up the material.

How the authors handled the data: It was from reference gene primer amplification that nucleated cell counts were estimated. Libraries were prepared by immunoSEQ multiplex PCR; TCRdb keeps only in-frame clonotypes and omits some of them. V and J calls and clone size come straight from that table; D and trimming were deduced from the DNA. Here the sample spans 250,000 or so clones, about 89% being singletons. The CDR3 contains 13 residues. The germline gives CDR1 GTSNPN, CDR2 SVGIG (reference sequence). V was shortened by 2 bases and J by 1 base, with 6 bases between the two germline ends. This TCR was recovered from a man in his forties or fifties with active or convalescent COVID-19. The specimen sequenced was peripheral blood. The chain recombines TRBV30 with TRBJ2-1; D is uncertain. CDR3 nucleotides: TGTGCCTGGAGTAGCAGGTCCTACAATGAGCAGTTCTTC. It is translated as CAWSSRSYNEQFF.